This T cell receptor (beta chain) derives from a study of shared clonotypes between healthy human individuals. Germline V CDR1 and CDR2: SQVTM, ANQGSEA. The CDR3 consists of 14 residues. Trimming took 0 bases from V and 2 from J, leaving 11 bases between them. Data came from immunoSEQ multiplex PCR; TCRdb stores just in-frame clones and leaves some out. The sample holds 2 million to 3 million clones; just over 90% are singletons and the top ten take under 0.15%. This chain joins TRBV29-1 and TRBJ2-7; D is possibly TRBD2 (6 bases). The receptor comes from a man aged 18-30 years in good health. Material: naive CD4+ T cells sorted from blood. Specified subset: CD45RA+ positively selected. The CDR3 region has the DNA TGCAGCGTTGAAGAACAGGAGGGGCCCTACGAGCAGTACTTC. It specifies CSVEEQEGPYEQYF.